This entry lists 10 T cell receptor beta chains sequenced from one sample in a study of response to subunit inactivated influenza vaccine. MiXCR was run by TCRdb on the RT-PCR reads, yielding one entry per CDR3 protein. The sample yields approximately 570,000 distinct CDR3 sequences, about 7.6% seen once. Sample: PBMCs from blood, taken less than 30 months after vaccination. The receptor source for this set is a man between 50 and 70 years old who received an inactivated influenza vaccine.

This clonotype was detected a few times. The chain carries TRBV4-3 and TRBJ1-2; D gene unclear. The germline V gene has CDR1 LGHNA and CDR2 YSLEER. Trimming removed 1 base at V and 1 base at J, with 7 bases between. The CDR3 has 14 amino acids. CDR3 protein: CASSQARSNYGYTF. Here the CDR3 DNA reads TGCGCCAGCAGCCAAGCCAGGAGTAACTATGGCTACACCTTC.

This clonotype was observed a few times. The V gene is TRBV18, the J gene TRBJ2-7; either TRBD1 or TRBD2 may supply D (5 bases each). This CDR3 spans 14 amino acids. CDR1 KGHSH and CDR2 LQKENI come from the germline V gene. Between the trimmed V and J ends, which lost 3 bases and 0 bases, there was a span of 9 bases. This CDR3 reads CASSPGRSSYEQYF. The DNA for the CDR3 is TGTGCCAGCTCACCGGGACGCAGCTCCTACGAGCAGTACTTC.

The chain combines TRBV12-3 or TRBV12-4 with TRBJ2-5, with D unresolved. The CDR3 has 16 amino acids. V shed 4 bases and J shed 5 bases, with 20 bases lying between them. Written as DNA, the CDR3 is TGTGCCAGCAGTTCTCTTTTGGCTCTAGTTGGGGAGACCCAGTACTTC. Translation: CASSSLLALVGETQYF.

This clonotype was recorded at least ten times. The V and J genes are TRBV27 and TRBJ1-1, with 9 nucleotides matching TRBD1. Trimming at V came to 5 bases and at J to 8 bases, leaving 15 bases not matched to a gene. This CDR3 has 16 residues. CDR1 and CDR2 (germline): MNHEY, SMNVEV (reference sequence). The CDR3 DNA follows: TGTGCCAGCAGTCGTGCCGGGACAGGGACGTCCGGGGAAGCTTTCTTT. It yields the protein CASSRAGTGTSGEAFF.

At least ten counts were recorded for this clonotype. V usage is TRBV4-3 and J usage is TRBJ2-7; TRBD2 matches at 14 bases. The CDR3 runs to 15 residues. CDR1 is LGHNA and CDR2 is YSLEER in the germline V gene. After removal of 3 bases from V and 6 bases from J, the junction contained 4 bases not matched to a gene. In DNA form, the CDR3 reads TGCGCCAGCAGCCAGACTAGCGGGAGGGCGTCCGAGCAGTACTTC. Translation gives CASSQTSGRASEQYF.

The sample holds a few counts of this clonotype. The rearrangement uses TRBV29-1 and TRBJ2-3, with a possible D match to TRBD2 (6 bases). V shed 3 bases and J shed 2 bases, with 12 bases lying between them. The CDR3 is made up of 14 amino acids. Germline V gene data show CDR1 as SQVTM and CDR2 as ANQGSEA. CDR3 residues: CSVEGGLLTDTQYF. CDR3 in DNA: TGCAGCGTTGAGGGGGGTTTGCTCACAGATACGCAGTATTTT.

In its sample, this clonotype was seen a few times. Sequence at one end of the junction differs from germline and may be a read error. V gene TRBV20-1 combines with J gene TRBJ2-7; 10 bases fit TRBD2. The CDR3 consists of 14 residues. Per the germline V gene, CDR1 is DFQATT and CDR2 is SNEGSKA (reference sequence). The DNA for the CDR3 is TGCAGTGCCAGAGCGGGGGGGAGCTCCTACGAGCAGTACTTC. It specifies CSARAGGSSYEQYF.

This clonotype was seen repeatedly, ten times or more. This chain connects TRBV7-9 to TRBJ1-4; tentative D call: TRBD1 (6 bases). CDR1 is SEHNR and CDR2 is FQNEAQ in the germline V gene (reference sequence). V was trimmed by 0 bases and J by 8 bases, leaving 10 bases between them. CDR3 length: 14 amino acids. CDR3 protein: CASSLAGGREKLFF. In nucleotides, the CDR3 is TGTGCCAGCAGCTTAGCTGGGGGCAGGGAAAAACTGTTTTTT.

This clonotype has at least ten counts. This chain links TRBV4-1 with TRBJ1-4; D possibly corresponds to TRBD1 (5 bases). This CDR3 has 16 amino acids. In germline, CDR1 is MGHRA, CDR2 YSYEKL. Trimming stripped 1 base from V and 0 bases from J, with 9 bases between. The CDR3 region has the DNA TGCGCCAGCAGCCAAGGGGGGACGGCAACTAATGAAAAACTGTTTTTT. This translates into CASSQGGTATNEKLFF.

The chain links TRBV5-1 to TRBJ1-3; D unresolved. The CDR3 runs 17 residues. Germline V gives CDR1 SGHRS, CDR2 YFSETQ. V dropped 5 bases and J dropped 0 bases, with 18 bases sitting between them. For the CDR3, the DNA is TGCGCCAGCAGAAGTCAGAGCGGCAGCACCTCTGGAAACACCATATATTTT. Translated, it gives CASRSQSGSTSGNTIYF. Drawing the rest from reference TRBV5-1 and TRBJ1-3, the complete variable domain is KAGVTQTPRYLIKTRGQQVTLSCSPISGHRSVSWYQQTPGQGLQFLFEYFSETQRNKGNFPGRFSGRQFSNSRSEMNVSTLELGDSALYLCASRSQSGSTSGNTIYFGEGSWLTVV.